This T cell receptor beta chain was recorded in a study of T cell changes during pregnancy in multiple sclerosis (dated by TCRdb to 2018 to 2020). For the wider study: The study looked at changes in the T cell repertoire across pregnancy in women with multiple sclerosis.

The library was generated by the immunoSEQ multiplex PCR assay. The source is immuneACCESS, and TCRdb retained only in-frame sequences with V and J called. Part of the clones is not carried over; for the studies checked, unresolved V genes explain less than half of this, and the remainder is unexplained. Present in this sample are approximately 40,000 clones, around 92% of which were seen just once. Of the sample, 1% to 1.5% is held by the ten largest clones. Notes on this clone: Its antigen has not been determined. No clone much larger than this one lies a single base away; base qualities are absent.

The trim is 6 bases for V and 6 bases for J, with a gap of 14 bases between the germline ends. Counted from cysteine to phenylalanine, this CDR3 has 13 amino acids. Only the CDR3 region is kept as DNA, spanning 39 bases read in frame from base 1. The germline V gene provides CDR1 WSHSY and CDR2 SAAADI. This sequence uses TRBV10-2 and TRBJ1-2, with an unclear D gene assignment. Sequencing was performed on peripheral blood. The receptor was derived from a female donor with multiple sclerosis, enrolled in a pregnancy study. The nucleotide sequence reads TGCGCCAGCAGGGACGTAGTTTTGGATGGCTACACCTTC. It specifies CASRDVVLDGYTF.